Detailed here is one T cell receptor beta chain. Its antigen is not identified. The sample comes from a study of T cell responses to AZD1222 COVID-19 vaccine. Across the whole study: Second-dose groups at about 4 or about 12 weeks were pooled. Findings of the study overall: Clonal diversity was possibly underestimated; the donors were predominantly white British and more often female. Within unmutated variant regions lay the reported targets of nearly half of spike-specific TCRs.

The germline gives CDR1 SNHLY, CDR2 FYNNEI. The CDR3 is 15 amino acids. V was clipped by 7 bases and J by 4 bases; unmatched bases: 9. Assay: immunoSEQ multiplex PCR; the TCRdb copy retains only in-frame clones and omits some. This sample carries 95,000 to 150,000 clones, about 90% of them seen once, and the ten largest clones take about 4.1%. The chain links TRBV2 to TRBJ2-1; 8 nucleotides agree with TRBD1. The source of this sequence is an adult in good health. The source was peripheral blood, collected on day 0 of AZD1222 vaccination. The CDR3 sequence is CASTPDRAGYNEQFF. Here the CDR3 DNA reads TGTGCCAGCACCCCGGACAGGGCGGGTTACAATGAGCAGTTCTTC.